Shown below are 18 T cell receptor beta chains from a single sample sequenced in a study of blood T cell repertoires in COVID-19. Clones were sequenced by immunoSEQ multiplex PCR, and TCRdb holds only the in-frame ones, with some missing. Found here are 250,000 to 300,000 clones, roughly nine tenths of them singletons; the top ten hold about 1.2%. Sequenced: PBMCs or T cells enriched from blood (not recorded which). These TCRs come from a human donor in a cohort exposed to, infected with or recovered from COVID-19 (not recorded which). The donor label of this sample is uncertain.

The chain joins TRBV24-1 to TRBJ1-5; perhaps TRBD1 as D (5 bases). V was trimmed by 5 bases and J by 0 bases, leaving 7 bases between them. Germline V lookup: CDR1 KGHDR, CDR2 SFDVKD. This CDR3 region has 14 residues. CDR3 protein: CATSATDSNQPQHF. In DNA, the CDR3 is TGTGCCACCAGTGCGACAGATAGCAATCAGCCCCAGCATTTT.

The CDR3 DNA reads as TGTGCCACCAGTGATTACTATGGTCAGCCCCAGCATTTT. Protein sequence: CATSDYYGQPQHF. This chain connects TRBV24-1 to TRBJ1-5, with D unresolved. CDR1 is KGHDR, CDR2 SFDVKD, per germline. The V end was cut by 2 bases, the J end by 6 bases, with 7 bases between. The CDR3 length is 13 residues.

The chain has TRBV7-2 and TRBJ1-5; 7 bases align to TRBD1. CDR1 SGHTA and CDR2 FQGNSA come from the germline V gene. V was pared by 1 base and J by 0 bases, with 12 bases of the junction left unmatched. The CDR3 totals 19 residues. CDR3 DNA sequence: TGTGCCAGCAGCTTAGGACGGGGGACAGACCAATATAGCAATCAGCCCCAGCATTTT. It encodes CASSLGRGTDQYSNQPQHF.

This clone was seen just once. Other DNA sequences in the same sample also yield this CDR3. The chain couples TRBV5-6 to TRBJ2-7; 7 nucleotides line up with TRBD1. J was trimmed by 3 bases and V by 4 bases; bases with no gene match: 1. The CDR3 is 12 amino acids. Germline CDR1 and CDR2: SGHDT and YYEEEE. The CDR3 region is CASSRDSYEQYF. The DNA of the CDR3 is TGTGCCAGCAGCCGGGACAGCTACGAGCAGTACTTC.

The rearrangement uses TRBV7-9 and TRBJ2-5, with 11 bases lining up with TRBD2. The length of the CDR3 is 18 residues. The V gene end was trimmed by 1 base and the J gene end by 0 bases; junction bases not matched to a gene: 7. Germline V gene lookup returns CDR1 SEHNR and CDR2 FQNEAQ (reference sequence). CDR3 coding DNA: TGTGCCAGCAGCTTAGATGGATTAGCGGGGGGGCACCAAGAGACCCAGTACTTC. It yields the protein CASSLDGLAGGHQETQYF.

There are a few counts of this clone. V is TRBV6-5 and J is TRBJ2-7; the match to TRBD2 covers 7 bases. CDR3 size: 15 residues. J gave up 10 bases and V 8 bases, and 20 bases lay outside the gene matches. CDR1 and CDR2 from the germline V gene are MNHEY and SVGAGI. In nucleotides, the CDR3 is TGTGCCAGCTATAAAGGCAGCGGGGAAACTACCAAACAGTACTTC. It yields the protein CASYKGSGETTKQYF.

The chain employs TRBV6-5 and TRBJ1-6, with D possibly TRBD1 on 5 matching bases. V lost 9 bases, J lost 14 bases, and 14 bases lay in between. The length of the CDR3 is 11 residues. The V gene's germline CDR1 is MNHEY and CDR2 SVGAGI. The CDR3 protein is CASRQSSTLHF. Here the CDR3 DNA reads TGTGCCAGTAGACAGAGCTCTACCCTCCACTTT.

This chain connects TRBV7-3 to TRBJ1-6, with D hard to call. The CDR3 has 15 amino acids. CDR1 and CDR2 from the germline V gene are SGHTA and FQGTGA. V was clipped by 1 base and J by 6 bases, with 10 bases between them. The CDR3 DNA sequence: TGTGCCAGCAGCTTAAGTTCGGGGATTAATTCACCCCTCCACTTT. Encoded protein: CASSLSSGINSPLHF.

This clone was detected only once. This chain uses TRBV3-1 (or the pseudogene TRBV3-2) with TRBJ2-3, with TRBD2 matching 10 bases. The CDR3 length is 15 residues. From germline, CDR1 is LGHDT and CDR2 YNNKEL (reference sequence). With 4 bases clipped from V and 0 bases from J, the junction kept 1 base outside the gene matches. The CDR3 nucleotides are TGTGCCAGCAGCCGAGCGGGGGGGAGCACAGATACGCAGTATTTT. Protein: CASSRAGGSTDTQYF.

With regard to this clone: The same CDR3 also results from other DNA sequences found in this sample. The genes are TRBV2 and TRBJ1-5, with D possibly matching TRBD1 (5 bases). The CDR3 consists of 15 residues. The germline V gene has CDR1 SNHLY and CDR2 FYNNEI. The V gene lost 3 bases and the J gene lost 1 base, with 10 bases spanning the gap. CDR3 DNA sequence: TGTGCCAGCAGTGAGGGGGGATTGAGCAATCAGCCCCAGCATTTT. Translating it yields CASSEGGLSNQPQHF.

At least ten counts were recorded for this clone. The chain combines TRBV4-1 with TRBJ1-2; 7 bases are shared with TRBD1. This CDR3 spans 15 amino acids. The germline CDR1 and CDR2 sequences are MGHRA and YSYEKL. Trimming removed 2 bases from V and 7 bases from J; junction bases left unmatched: 10. The CDR3 DNA follows: TGCGCCAGCAGCCAACCGACAGGGCGGGGGGGTGGCTACACCTTC. Residues: CASSQPTGRGGGYTF.

This chain joins TRBV11-2 and TRBJ2-5; the D gene is possibly TRBD1 (6 bases). Germline CDR1 is SGHAT and CDR2 is FQNNGV. Trimming pared 0 bases from V and 0 bases from J, leaving 23 bases between. The length of the CDR3 is 20 residues. In DNA form, the CDR3 reads TGTGCCAGCAGCTTAGAGGGGCCCGGGACCGGGACACCGTACCAAGAGACCCAGTACTTC. It codes for CASSLEGPGTGTPYQETQYF.

The V call is TRBV7-2, the J call TRBJ1-5, with unresolved D. Germline CDR1 SGHTA, CDR2 FQGNSA. The CDR3 is 17 amino acids. Trimming took off 4 bases at V and 0 bases at J, with 16 bases between the two ends. The CDR3 DNA follows: TGTGCCAGCAGCTCTTCCCCATTACAGAATAGCAATCAGCCCCAGCATTTT. It yields the protein CASSSSPLQNSNQPQHF.

The rearrangement links TRBV6-5 to TRBJ2-5; no reliable D call. Germline V CDR1 and CDR2: MNHEY, SVGAGI. There are 12 residues in the CDR3. V was trimmed by 5 bases and J by 7 bases, leaving 11 bases between them. DNA of the CDR3: TGTGCCAGCAGTCCCCGTCGAGGGACCCAGTACTTC. Residues: CASSPRRGTQYF.

This chain connects TRBV2 to TRBJ1-2; 10 bases line up with TRBD1. The V segment lost 9 bases and the J segment 8 bases; nucleotides outside the gene matches: 3. This CDR3 is built from 11 residues. From germline, CDR1 is SNHLY and CDR2 FYNNEI. The CDR3 spells CASGQGVGYTF. DNA of the CDR3: TGTGCCAGTGGACAGGGGGTAGGCTACACCTTC.

J is TRBJ1-4 and V is TRBV30; no reliable D call. The germline V gene encodes CDR1 GTSNPN and CDR2 SVGIG (reference sequence). Trimming stripped 7 bases from V and 3 bases from J, with 24 bases between. The CDR3 length is 17 residues. The CDR3 here is CASPIRTSGTANEKLFF. Here the CDR3 DNA reads TGTGCCTCCCCGATCCGGACTTCGGGCACGGCTAATGAAAAACTGTTTTTT.

The rearrangement joins TRBV19 to TRBJ1-1; D might be TRBD1 (5 bases). Deletions cut 6 bases from V and 4 bases from J, with 12 bases between. CDR1 LNHDA and CDR2 SQIVND come from the germline V gene (reference sequence). CDR3 size: 13 residues. The chain's CDR3 is CASRAGGGTEAFF. The CDR3, as DNA: TGTGCCAGTAGGGCGGGGGGTGGCACTGAAGCTTTCTTT.

The chain carries TRBV3-1 (or the pseudogene TRBV3-2) and TRBJ1-1, with D possibly TRBD1 on 5 matching bases. The CDR3 has 16 amino acids. Looked up from germline, CDR1 is LGHDT and CDR2 is YNNKEL (reference sequence). The V end was cut by 4 bases, the J end by 6 bases, with 21 bases between. The CDR3 spells CASSRRAGSVGPEAFF. The CDR3 DNA reads as TGTGCCAGCAGCCGCCGGGCAGGGTCCGTTGGCCCTGAAGCTTTCTTT.